The 20 T cell receptor beta chains presented below share a single source sample, sequenced in a study of blood T cell repertoires in COVID-19. Produced via immunoSEQ multiplex PCR; TCRdb's table is partial and in-frame only. The table records about 220,000 clones, roughly 88% of them present only once. The sample was PBMCs or T cells enriched from blood (not recorded which). These receptors were taken from a woman aged 45-60 years with acute COVID-19.

The J gene is TRBJ2-1, the V gene TRBV27, with 8 bases identical to TRBD1. The CDR3 has 14 amino acids. Looked up from germline, CDR1 is MNHEY and CDR2 is SMNVEV (reference sequence). The junction had 7 bases not matched to a gene; V was cut back by 4 bases and J by 8 bases. The CDR3 spells CASSWTGSQDEQFF. CDR3 DNA sequence: TGTGCCAGCAGTTGGACAGGGTCCCAGGATGAGCAGTTCTTC.

V is TRBV7-3 and J is TRBJ2-1; 11 positions agree with TRBD2. The V gene's germline CDR1 is SGHTA and CDR2 FQGTGA. J lost 0 bases, V lost 2 bases, and 9 bases had no gene match. The CDR3 totals 19 residues. CDR3 nucleotides: TGTGCCAGCAGCTTATCTCTAGCGGGAGGCCAGAGCTCCTACAATGAGCAGTTCTTC. Protein product: CASSLSLAGGQSSYNEQFF. Filled out from reference TRBV7-3 and TRBJ2-1, the complete variable domain reads GAGVSQTPSNKVTEKGKYVELRCDPISGHTALYWYRQSLGQGPEFLIYFQGTGAADDSGLPNDRFFAVRPEGSVSTLKIQRTERGDSAVYLCASSLSLAGGQSSYNEQFFGPGTRLTVL.

This clone was picked up one time. J is TRBJ1-5 and V is TRBV6-5; weak D call: TRBD1 (5 bases). From germline, CDR1 is MNHEY and CDR2 SVGAGI. V lost 7 bases to trimming and J lost 2 bases, with 15 bases between them. This CDR3 has 15 residues. The CDR3 sequence is CASNLGGGGNQPQHF. CDR3 coding DNA: TGTGCCAGCAACCTCGGGGGAGGGGGCAATCAGCCCCAGCATTTT.

This clone was detected a few times. The chain joins TRBV6-6 to TRBJ2-3, with TRBD1 identical over 8 bases. Trimming cost V 0 bases and J 11 bases; bases outside gene matches: 7. The CDR3 extends over 14 amino acids. The germline V gene has CDR1 MNHNY and CDR2 SVGAGI (reference sequence). The CDR3 sequence is CASSYSGADRVQYF. The CDR3 nucleotides read TGTGCCAGCAGTTACTCGGGGGCGGACAGGGTGCAGTATTTT.

The chain employs TRBV28 and TRBJ2-7, with TRBD2 as a possible D gene (6 bases). Trimming removed 7 bases at V and 7 bases at J, with 17 bases between. The germline V gene has CDR1 MDHEN and CDR2 SYDVKM. The CDR3 spans 13 residues. The DNA of the CDR3 is TGTGCCAGCACCGATGGGGGGTCCGGAGAGCAGTACTTC. It is translated as CASTDGGSGEQYF. Together with reference TRBV28 and TRBJ2-7, the CDR3 gives the full variable domain: DVKVTQSSRYLVKRTGEKVFLECVQDMDHENMFWYRQDPGLGLRLIYFSYDVKMKEKGDIPEGYSVSREKKERFSLILESASTNQTSMYLCASTDGGSGEQYFGPGTRLTVT.

The chain has TRBV6-2 or TRBV6-3 and TRBJ1-1, with D hard to call. Trimming took 5 bases from V and 11 from J, leaving 18 bases between them. This CDR3 region has 13 residues. Germline V gene sequence: CDR1 MNHEY, CDR2 SVGEGT. The CDR3 region has the DNA TGTGCCAGCAGTCTTTATGCAGGACGCGGGGCTTTCTTT. It specifies CASSLYAGRGAFF.

The V gene is TRBV6-5, the J gene TRBJ2-2; D not certain. V lost 0 bases to trimming and J lost 1 base, with 9 bases between them. CDR1 is MNHEY, CDR2 SVGAGI, per germline. The CDR3 has 16 residues. The CDR3 protein is CASSYSILRNTGELFF. The CDR3 DNA sequence: TGTGCCAGCAGTTACTCGATTCTACGGAACACCGGGGAGCTGTTTTTT.

This clone turned up a few times. The CDR3 region has the DNA TGCAGTGCTAGTGCGCAGGACAATGAGCAGTTCTTC. Its translation is CSASAQDNEQFF. The chain has TRBV20-1 and TRBJ2-1, with D uncertain. V shed 3 bases and J shed 5 bases, with 8 bases lying between them. The CDR3 totals 12 residues. Germline V gene data show CDR1 as DFQATT and CDR2 as SNEGSKA (reference sequence).

The genes are TRBV9 and TRBJ2-1; 13 bases fit TRBD2. This CDR3 spans 15 amino acids. Germline-derived CDR1 and CDR2 are SGDLS and YYNGEE. The J segment lost 6 bases and the V segment lost 4 bases, leaving 4 bases of the junction unmatched. In nucleotides, the CDR3 is TGTGCCAGCAGCTTAGGACTAGCGGGAGTCAATGAGCAGTTCTTC. As protein: CASSLGLAGVNEQFF.

The rearrangement uses TRBV7-9 and TRBJ2-7; perhaps TRBD1 as D (5 bases). V gave up 4 bases and J gave up 6 bases, with 16 bases separating them. CDR1 and CDR2 from the germline V gene are SEHNR and FQNEAQ (reference sequence). This CDR3 has 14 amino acids. The CDR3 reads CASSSTGPLGEQYF. The CDR3 DNA reads as TGTGCCAGCAGCTCAACAGGCCCCCTGGGCGAGCAGTACTTC. The whole variable domain, remainder taken from reference TRBV7-9 and TRBJ2-7, is DTGVSQNPRHKITKRGQNVTFRCDPISEHNRLYWYRQTLGQGPEFLTYFQNEAQLEKSRLLSDRFSAERPKGSFSTLEIQRTEQGDSAMYLCASSSTGPLGEQYFGPGTRLTVT.

V gene TRBV2 combines with J gene TRBJ1-2; D not resolved. The germline V gene encodes CDR1 SNHLY and CDR2 FYNNEI. The CDR3 sequence is 12 residues long. V lost 2 bases and J 2 bases, leaving 3 bases between the germline ends. This CDR3 is CASSEQNYGYTF. The CDR3 DNA is TGTGCCAGCAGTGAACAGAACTATGGCTACACCTTC.

This chain joins TRBV6-5 and TRBJ1-1, with 8 bases matching TRBD1. V was pared by 7 bases and J by 4 bases, with 5 bases of the junction left unmatched. CDR1 is MNHEY and CDR2 is SVGAGI in the germline V gene. This CDR3 region has 13 residues. CDR3 protein: CASTETGGTEAFF. In DNA, the CDR3 is TGTGCCAGCACCGAAACAGGGGGCACTGAAGCTTTCTTT.

This clone has only one observation. The chain combines TRBV9 with TRBJ2-5, with 7 bases lining up with TRBD1. CDR3 size: 15 residues. Germline V gene lookup returns CDR1 SGDLS and CDR2 YYNGEE. Trimming at V came to 0 bases and at J to 2 bases, leaving 4 bases not matched to a gene. As DNA, the CDR3 is TGTGCCAGCAGCGTAGAGGGCAGGGGGCAAGAGACCCAGTACTTC. Protein sequence: CASSVEGRGQETQYF.

The chain joins TRBV27 to TRBJ2-1, with 10 bases fitting TRBD2. CDR3 length: 13 residues. Germline-derived CDR1 and CDR2 are MNHEY and SMNVEV (reference sequence). Germline trimming cut 1 base from V and 15 bases from J; bases unmatched to any gene: 6. The CDR3 sequence is CASSLLSGRGSFF. The CDR3 DNA reads as TGTGCCAGCAGTTTATTGAGCGGGAGGGGTTCGTTCTTC.

The chain combines TRBV7-2 with TRBJ2-7, with 11 bases lining up with TRBD2. CDR1 and CDR2 from the germline V gene are SGHTA and FQGNSA. V lost 3 bases and J lost 3; bases outside the gene matches: 7. The length of the CDR3 is 16 residues. The CDR3 DNA reads as TGTGCCAGCAGCTTCCTAGCGGGAGGCGGGGGCTACGAGCAGTACTTC. Residues: CASSFLAGGGGYEQYF. Combining the CDR3 with reference TRBV7-2 and TRBJ2-7 gives the whole variable domain GAGVSQSPSNKVTEKGKDVELRCDPISGHTALYWYRQSLGQGLEFLIYFQGNSAPDKSGLPSDRFSAERTGGSVSTLTIQRTQQEDSAVYLCASSFLAGGGGYEQYFGPGTRLTVT.

The chain recombines TRBV6-5 with TRBJ1-4, with D perhaps TRBD1 (5 bases). The CDR3 spans 16 residues. Germline loops: CDR1 MNHEY, CDR2 SVGAGI. V gave up 2 bases and J gave up 4 bases, with 14 bases separating them. The CDR3 DNA reads TGTGCCAGCAGTTACGGGGGGGTCCGGATTAATGAAAAACTGTTTTTT. Protein product: CASSYGGVRINEKLFF.

This clone was seen many times. V and J are TRBV19 and TRBJ2-6; tentative D call: TRBD2 (5 bases). The CDR3 has 16 residues. Trimming took off 5 bases at V and 0 bases at J, with 11 bases between the two ends. The V gene's germline CDR1 is LNHDA and CDR2 SQIVND (reference sequence). The DNA for the CDR3 is TGTGCCAGTAGTCTCATCGAGGGCTCTGGGGCCAACGTCCTGACTTTC. It is translated as CASSLIEGSGANVLTF.

Notes on this clone: This CDR3 is also generated by other DNA sequences in the sample. The rearrangement uses TRBV5-1 and TRBJ1-4, with TRBD1 matching over 7 bases. The CDR3 covers 14 residues. CDR1 and CDR2 from the germline V gene are SGHRS and YFSETQ. The V and J ends lost 4 bases and 4 bases, in that order; junction bases with no gene match: 4. The CDR3 DNA reads as TGCGCCAGCAGCCGGACAGGTATTAATGAAAAACTGTTTTTT. Translated: CASSRTGINEKLFF.

This CDR3 reads CASSTGQGHLDEQFF. In DNA, the CDR3 is TGTGCCAGCAGTACAGGGCAGGGTCATCTCGATGAGCAGTTCTTC. The chain couples TRBV6-5 to TRBJ2-1; tentatively, D is TRBD1 (6 bases). Germline-derived CDR1 and CDR2 are MNHEY and SVGAGI. With 5 bases removed from V and 8 bases from J, the gap between germline ends came to 19 bases. The CDR3 runs 15 residues.

The gene calls are TRBV5-1 and TRBJ2-1; 7 nucleotides agree with TRBD2. Germline trimming cut 4 bases from V and 1 base from J; bases unmatched to any gene: 5. This CDR3 region has 15 residues. In germline, CDR1 is SGHRS, CDR2 YFSETQ. The CDR3 DNA reads TGCGCCAGCAGCCTACTAGCGCCATCCTACAATGAGCAGTTCTTC. Translation gives CASSLLAPSYNEQFF.